These 2 T cell receptor beta chains share one sample of origin, sequenced in a study of sequential checkpoint blockade in melanoma. The protocol was immunoSEQ multiplex PCR, while the TCRdb copy is restricted to in-frame clones and leaves out a portion. The table shows tens of thousands of clones, with roughly a third occurring only once. Treatment noted: randomized to nivolumab then ipilimumab (arm A) or the reverse (arm B). The source material was tumor tissue (inferred from file names), sampled from a patient given nivolumab and ipilimumab in sequence. The origin of the receptors is a human donor with melanoma.

There are many counts of this clone. V gene TRBV11-3 combines with J gene TRBJ1-2, with D possibly TRBD1 on 6 matching bases. There are 14 residues in the CDR3. The V gene's germline CDR1 is SGHNT and CDR2 YENEEA. The V gene lost 5 bases and the J gene lost 6 bases, with 16 bases spanning the gap. This CDR3 reads CASSPLQGPHGYTF. CDR3 in DNA: TGTGCCAGCAGCCCCTTACAGGGCCCTCATGGCTACACCTTC.

The chain uses TRBV29-1 and TRBJ2-1, with a possible D match to TRBD2 (6 bases). The CDR3 extends over 15 amino acids. Germline V CDR1 and CDR2: SQVTM, ANQGSEA. Trimming removed 4 bases from V and 2 bases from J, with 15 bases in between. CDR3 loop: CSVARGWGPYNEQFF. CDR3 nucleotides: TGCAGCGTTGCCCGGGGGTGGGGCCCCTACAATGAGCAGTTCTTC.